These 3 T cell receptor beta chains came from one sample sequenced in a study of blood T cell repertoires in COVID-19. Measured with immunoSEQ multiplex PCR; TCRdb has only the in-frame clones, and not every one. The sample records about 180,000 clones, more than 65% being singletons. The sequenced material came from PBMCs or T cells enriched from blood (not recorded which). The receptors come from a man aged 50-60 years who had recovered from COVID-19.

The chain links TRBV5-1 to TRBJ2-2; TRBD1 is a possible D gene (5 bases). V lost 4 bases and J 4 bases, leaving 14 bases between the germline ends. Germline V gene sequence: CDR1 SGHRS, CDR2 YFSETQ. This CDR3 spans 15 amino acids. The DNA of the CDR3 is TGCGCCAGCAGCACGGCTGGGGCGAGCACCGGGGAGCTGTTTTTT. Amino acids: CASSTAGASTGELFF. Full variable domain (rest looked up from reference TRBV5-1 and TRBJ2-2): KAGVTQTPRYLIKTRGQQVTLSCSPISGHRSVSWYQQTPGQGLQFLFEYFSETQRNKGNFPGRFSGRQFSNSRSEMNVSTLELGDSALYLCASSTAGASTGELFFGEGSRLTVL.

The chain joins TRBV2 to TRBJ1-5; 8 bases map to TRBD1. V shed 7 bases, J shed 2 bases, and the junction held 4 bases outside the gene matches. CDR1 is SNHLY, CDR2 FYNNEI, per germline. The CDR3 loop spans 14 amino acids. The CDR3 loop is CASTHRGGNQPQHF. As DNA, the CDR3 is TGTGCCAGCACCCACAGGGGGGGCAATCAGCCCCAGCATTTT. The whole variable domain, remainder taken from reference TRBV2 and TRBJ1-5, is EPEVTQTPSHQVTQMGQEVILRCVPISNHLYFYWYRQILGQKVEFLVSFYNNEISEKSEIFDDQFSVERPDGSNFTLKIRSTKLEDSAMYFCASTHRGGNQPQHFGDGTRLSIL.

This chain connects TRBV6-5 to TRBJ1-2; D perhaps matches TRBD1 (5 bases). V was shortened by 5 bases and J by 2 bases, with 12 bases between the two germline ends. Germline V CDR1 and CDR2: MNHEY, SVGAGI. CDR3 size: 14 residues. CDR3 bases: TGTGCCAGCAGTCCCTCGGGGGTCAACTATGGCTACACCTTC. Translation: CASSPSGVNYGYTF.